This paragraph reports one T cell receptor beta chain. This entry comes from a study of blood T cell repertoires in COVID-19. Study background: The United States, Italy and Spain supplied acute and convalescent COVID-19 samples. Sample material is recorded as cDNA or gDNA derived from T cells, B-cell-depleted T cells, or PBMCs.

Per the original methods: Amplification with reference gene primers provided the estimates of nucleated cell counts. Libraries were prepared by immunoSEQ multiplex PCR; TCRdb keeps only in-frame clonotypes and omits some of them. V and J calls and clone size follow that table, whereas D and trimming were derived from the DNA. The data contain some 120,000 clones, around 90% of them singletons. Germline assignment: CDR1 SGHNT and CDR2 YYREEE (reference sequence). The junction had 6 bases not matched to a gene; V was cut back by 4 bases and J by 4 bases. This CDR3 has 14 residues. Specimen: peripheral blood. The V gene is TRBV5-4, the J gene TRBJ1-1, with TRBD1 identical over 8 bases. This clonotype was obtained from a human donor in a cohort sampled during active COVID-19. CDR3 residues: CASSIDRGSTEAFF. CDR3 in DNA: TGTGCCAGCAGCATAGACAGGGGTTCCACTGAAGCTTTCTTT.